The T cell receptor (beta chain) under discussion was sequenced for a study of early stage breast cancer tumors (dated by TCRdb to the late 2010s). About the study as a whole: Of the 15 to 20 invasive breast tumors, roughly 13 were found to be estrogen receptor-positive, progesterone receptor-positive and HER2-negative. Most of the 12 ER+/PR+/HER2- tumors were invasive ductal carcinomas, while the other four were invasive lobular carcinomas. A read coverage of roughly 10-fold per sample was achieved on average. Across all samples, more than 2.5 million templates representing over a million unique clonotypes were detected. Broader findings and caveats from the paper: Enriched TCRB sequences shared across patients were mostly commonly generated sequences, unlikely to play an important role in the tumor microenvironment. Because the cohort was small, analysis by tumor subtype was not possible. Chain pairing and functional markers such as CD4, CD8 and FOXP3 were not captured by bulk genomic DNA sequencing of unsorted cells. Roughly 2.6-fold higher T cell density and higher clonality were observed in tumors than in adjacent normal breast tissue. Greater similarity was observed between blood and normal breast repertoires than between blood and tumor repertoires, and tumor was distinguished from normal in about 85% of the 16 patients when each tissue was compared with blood.

CDR1 SNHLY and CDR2 FYNNEI were looked up in the germline V gene. The CDR3 measures 13 amino acids from cysteine to phenylalanine. CDR3 DNA only is kept here, 39 bases in frame from base 1. Germline trimming: 6 bases from V, 4 bases from J; junction bases outside gene matches: 2. The study profiled bulk TCR beta-chain repertoires in matched peripheral blood, tumor and adjacent normal breast tissue taken from some 17 patients with early-stage breast cancer. Before surgery, about 5-11 mL of whole blood was collected into EDTA tubes and then processed within 2 hours. Ficoll-Paque centrifugation in SepMate-50 tubes was used to isolate peripheral blood mononuclear cells. PBMCs were cryopreserved in aliquots of roughly 2 to 4.5 million cells in about 90% FBS with about 10% DMSO and kept in liquid nitrogen. The Qiagen AllPrep DNA/RNA Mini kit was used for genomic DNA extraction. In the case of this clone: Its antigen specificity is not known. The record has no base qualities; no much larger clone is one base away.

Every sample was amplified as two independent genomic DNA replicates, using 0.4 to 0.5 ug for blood and 1.5 ug for tumor or normal breast. Following the manufacturer's instructions, the ImmunoSeq Intro kit was used to carry out TCRB sequencing on genomic DNA. Multiplex PCR was run for around 28 cycles using proprietary primers and spike-in control sequences for absolute quantification. Single-end 150-bp reads were used to sequence an 87-bp fragment spanning the CDR3 plus the flanking V and J genes. Each lane of an Illumina MiSeq running version 3.0 chemistry carried seven multiplexed samples, with two replicates apiece. On the study's bioinformatics: Raw data were processed by the vendor's proprietary pipeline, with both replicates merged into one result per sample. Clonotypes were defined as productive rearrangements sharing the V-gene family, CDR3 amino acid sequence and J-gene segment. To compute clonality, the normalized Shannon entropy (Pielou evenness) of TCRB abundances was subtracted from 1. To estimate T cell density, the total number of templates was divided by the input cell count, which was inferred from how much DNA went in. Total repertoire diversity and clonality were estimated with Recon using default parameters. A clonotype was considered tumor-enriched if its abundance in tumor exceeded 0.1% and was at least 32-fold higher than its abundance in normal breast. Entries here come from immuneACCESS through TCRdb and include only in-frame sequences with V and J called. Some clones fail to appear in such tables; in the studies checked, an unresolved V gene covers under half of the shortfall, and the cause of the remainder is unknown. D and trimming come from the DNA, and the V and J calls and clone size come from that table. For this sample the table gives under 45,000 clones, of which around 73% were detected only once. The ten top clones hold 7.2% of the sample.

This chain joins TRBV2 to TRBJ2-1; the junction holds 8 bases that match TRBD1. The source of this sequence is a person aged 45-60 years with breast cancer. Sample: blood. For the CDR3, the sequence is CASRGQVYNEQFF. The DNA sequence follows: TGTGCCAGCAGGGGACAGGTATACAATGAGCAGTTCTTC. The entire variable domain, with the stretches around the CDR3 drawn from the reference TRBV2 and TRBJ2-1 proteins, is EPEVTQTPSHQVTQMGQEVILRCVPISNHLYFYWYRQILGQKVEFLVSFYNNEISEKSEIFDDQFSVERPDGSNFTLKIRSTKLEDSAMYFCASRGQVYNEQFFGPGTRLTVL.